The following is a TCR beta chain sequence with its context. Antigen: not known. Between the trimmed V and J ends, which lost 1 base and 9 bases, there was a span of 10 bases. CDR3 length: 13 residues. This entry comes from a study of T cell repertoires in cytomegalovirus infection. Study-wide background: Recently described HLA-C-restricted plus well-studied HLA-B-restricted CMV epitopes were used. Study-wide findings and caveats: Identification of carriers of CMV plus the relevant HLA was achieved through cumulative public TCR beta family frequency. Dominating the ex vivo response were TCR beta clonotypes that were CMV-specific and HLA-C-restricted.

MiXCR, applied by TCRdb to the reads, yields one record per CDR3 protein. The repertoire holds about 740,000 distinct CDR3 sequences, with 33% as singletons. The source of this sequence is a human donor in good health (CMV status not recorded). Some clones in this sample may be carry-over from other donors' samples. The material was cultured PBMCs, obtained from culture after CMV antigen stimulation. The chain couples TRBV12-3 or TRBV12-4 to TRBJ1-5; no clear D. The CDR3 DNA follows: TGTGCCAGCAGTTTAGAAAGACTCCGGCCCCAGCATTTT. Its translation is CASSLERLRPQHF.